The 26 T cell receptor beta chains listed next were all sequenced from one sample in a study of identical twins. MiXCR was run by TCRdb on the 5' RACE reads, yielding one entry per CDR3 protein. The data hold about 530,000 distinct CDR3 sequences, with roughly 15% observed a single time. The same sample was also used in a study of yellow fever vaccine responses in identical twins.

What was sequenced was CD4+ T cells sorted from blood. The receptors were gathered from a young woman in good health.

This clonotype was counted only a few times. The V call is TRBV25-1, the J call TRBJ2-5; the D call may be TRBD1 or TRBD2 (5 bases each). Germline V gene data show CDR1 as MGHDK and CDR2 as SYGVNS. CDR3 size: 14 residues. V lost 0 bases to trimming and J lost 5 bases, with 10 bases between them. The CDR3 here is CASSEYRGAETQYF. CDR3 coding DNA: TGTGCCAGCAGTGAATATCGGGGCGCGGAGACCCAGTACTTC.

The chain links TRBV5-1 to TRBJ2-1; TRBD1 matches at 8 bases. The germline V gene encodes CDR1 SGHRS and CDR2 YFSETQ. V was clipped by 0 bases and J by 9 bases; unmatched bases: 2. The CDR3 consists of 13 residues. The CDR3 loop reads CASSLGTGREQFF. The CDR3 DNA reads as TGCGCCAGCAGCTTGGGGACAGGGCGTGAGCAGTTCTTC.

The genes are TRBV6-5 and TRBJ2-6, with 11 bases fitting TRBD1. The germline CDR1 and CDR2 sequences are MNHEY and SVGAGI. The junction had 7 bases not matched to a gene; V was cut back by 0 bases and J by 3 bases. The CDR3 runs 19 residues. The CDR3 DNA reads TGTGCCAGCAGTTACTCGAGGACAGGGGGCTTGAGTGGGGCCAACGTCCTGACTTTC. It codes for CASSYSRTGGLSGANVLTF.

This clonotype was seen only a few times. This sequence joins TRBV20-1 and TRBJ1-5, with D unresolved. Germline-derived CDR1 and CDR2 are DFQATT and SNEGSKA (reference sequence). The CDR3 sequence is 14 residues long. V was trimmed by 3 bases and J by 6 bases, leaving 15 bases between them. The CDR3 region is CSASPTDRVQPQHF. CDR3 nucleotide sequence: TGCAGTGCTAGCCCAACCGACCGGGTTCAGCCCCAGCATTTT.

This clonotype was observed a handful of times. This chain uses TRBV20-1 with TRBJ1-1; 8 positions match TRBD1. This CDR3 has 17 residues. J was trimmed by 0 bases and V by 0 bases; bases with no gene match: 9. The germline V gene has CDR1 DFQATT and CDR2 SNEGSKA (reference sequence). The CDR3 DNA follows: TGCAGTGCTAGAGAGGGAAGGACAGGGAGCATGAACACTGAAGCTTTCTTT. It encodes CSAREGRTGSMNTEAFF.

This clonotype has a handful of counts. V usage is TRBV29-1 and J usage is TRBJ1-2; D is unresolved. Per germline, CDR1 SQVTM and CDR2 ANQGSEA. The CDR3 is 14 residues long. V lost 1 base and J 2 bases, leaving 11 bases between the germline ends. The CDR3 protein is CSVEGQVENYGYTF. The CDR3 region has the DNA TGCAGCGTTGAAGGTCAGGTTGAGAACTATGGCTACACCTTC.

Only a few counts were recorded for this clonotype. The genes are TRBV20-1 and TRBJ2-7, with 10 bases lining up with TRBD2. CDR1 is DFQATT and CDR2 is SNEGSKA in the germline V gene (reference sequence). Trimming removed 0 bases from V and 6 bases from J; junction bases left unmatched: 5. The CDR3 has 14 residues. CDR3 in amino acids: CSARDGASGGEQYV. In DNA, the CDR3 is TGCAGTGCTAGAGATGGGGCTAGCGGGGGCGAGCAGTACGTC.

The rearrangement links TRBV5-1 to TRBJ2-5; TRBD2 agrees at 8 bases. The CDR3 is made up of 16 amino acids. Losses at the gene ends were 4 bases for V and 4 bases for J; bases not matched to a gene: 12. Looked up from germline, CDR1 is SGHRS and CDR2 is YFSETQ. The CDR3 sequence: CASSLGGLAGLETQYF. DNA of the CDR3: TGCGCCAGCAGCCTGGGGGGGCTAGCGGGCTTAGAGACCCAGTACTTC. The full variable domain, with the rest looked up from reference TRBV5-1 and TRBJ2-5, is KAGVTQTPRYLIKTRGQQVTLSCSPISGHRSVSWYQQTPGQGLQFLFEYFSETQRNKGNFPGRFSGRQFSNSRSEMNVSTLELGDSALYLCASSLGGLAGLETQYFGPGTRLLVL.

This clonotype was picked up a small number of times. This chain joins TRBV7-2 and TRBJ1-4; TRBD1 matches at 7 bases. There are 15 residues in the CDR3. The trim removed 4 bases at V and 3 bases at J, leaving 5 bases unmatched. Germline V gene sequence: CDR1 SGHTA, CDR2 FQGNSA. In DNA, the CDR3 is TGTGCCAGCAGCTCCAAGGGGGCTGCTAATGAAAAACTGTTTTTT. It translates to CASSSKGAANEKLFF.

The chain recombines TRBV20-1 with TRBJ2-2; 8 bases are a match to TRBD2. The CDR3 loop spans 16 amino acids. Per germline, CDR1 DFQATT and CDR2 SNEGSKA (reference sequence). Trimming cost V 1 base and J 0 bases; bases outside gene matches: 4. The chain's CDR3 is CSARVSGAPNTGELFF. CDR3 bases: TGCAGTGCTAGAGTTAGCGGGGCCCCGAACACCGGGGAGCTGTTTTTT.

The table lists this clonotype with a few counts. CDR3 region: CASSLVGLPTGELFF. CDR3 in DNA: TGTGCCAGCAGTTTAGTGGGACTACCCACCGGGGAGCTGTTTTTT. V usage is TRBV27 and J usage is TRBJ2-2; 7 bases align to TRBD2. J was trimmed by 4 bases and V by 2 bases; bases with no gene match: 4. The CDR3 is made up of 15 amino acids. The germline V gene has CDR1 MNHEY and CDR2 SMNVEV (reference sequence).

V is TRBV9 and J is TRBJ2-6; 8 positions agree with TRBD1. Germline V gene data show CDR1 as SGDLS and CDR2 as YYNGEE. CDR3 length: 17 amino acids. With V trimmed by 3 bases and J by 0 bases, 5 bases remained unmatched. CDR3 in DNA: TGTGCCAGCAGCGCCTGGACAGGGATCTCTGGGGCCAACGTCCTGACTTTC. Its translation is CASSAWTGISGANVLTF. The entire variable domain, with the rest obtained from reference TRBV9 and TRBJ2-6, is as follows: DSGVTQTPKHLITATGQRVTLRCSPRSGDLSVYWYQQSLDQGLQFLIQYYNGEERAKGNILERFSAQQFPDLHSELNLSSLELGDSALYFCASSAWTGISGANVLTFGAGSRLTVL.

This clonotype was counted between two and nine times. This rearrangement joins TRBV20-1 to TRBJ2-3; 10 bases are shared with TRBD2. This CDR3 contains 16 residues. J lost 1 base, V lost 5 bases, and 9 bases had no gene match. Germline assignment: CDR1 DFQATT and CDR2 SNEGSKA (reference sequence). The CDR3 nucleotides read TGCAGTGCTCGAATCGTAGCGGGGGGACGCACAGATACGCAGTATTTT. Its translation: CSARIVAGGRTDTQYF.

This chain connects TRBV24-1 to TRBJ2-7; no clear D. From germline, CDR1 is KGHDR and CDR2 SFDVKD. The CDR3 extends over 13 amino acids. Trimming shortened V by 7 bases and J by 0 bases, and 9 bases separated the two germline ends. CDR3 loop: CATSGVNSYEQYF. The CDR3 coding sequence is TGTGCCACCAGCGGCGTGAACTCCTACGAGCAGTACTTC.

DNA for the CDR3: TGTGCCAGCAGCCAAGTCCCTGGGAGCACAGATACGCAGTATTTT. Translated: CASSQVPGSTDTQYF. V usage is TRBV3-1 and J usage is TRBJ2-3, with no clear D. The CDR3 sequence is 15 residues long. Germline V gene lookup returns CDR1 LGHDT and CDR2 YNNKEL (reference sequence). Trimming pared 1 base from V and 0 bases from J, leaving 8 bases between.

This clonotype appeared once. The rearrangement links TRBV20-1 to TRBJ2-5; 9 bases fit TRBD1. CDR3 length equals 12 residues. V was pared by 5 bases and J by 5 bases, with 3 bases of the junction left unmatched. Germline lookup yields CDR1 DFQATT and CDR2 SNEGSKA (reference sequence). The CDR3 region has the DNA TGCAGTGCTCGGACAGGGGTGGAGACCCAGTACTTC. Translated, it gives CSARTGVETQYF.

There are a few counts of this clonotype. Germline is not matched at one junction end, which may reflect a read error. The rearrangement links TRBV5-1 to TRBJ2-7; the match to TRBD2 covers 10 bases. CDR1 is SGHRS, CDR2 YFSETQ, per germline. The CDR3 extends over 17 amino acids. CDR3 DNA sequence: TGCGCCAGCAGAACTGGACTAGCGGCAACCTTCTCCCACGAGCAGTACTTC. It encodes CASRTGLAATFSHEQYF.

The chain employs TRBV20-1 and TRBJ2-7; D may be TRBD1 (6 bases). Germline V gives CDR1 DFQATT, CDR2 SNEGSKA (reference sequence). V was pared by 7 bases and J by 1 base, with 14 bases between. CDR3 length: 13 residues. The CDR3 DNA reads as TGCAGTGTCTCGGACAGCCCGTCCTACGAGCAGTACTTC. It encodes CSVSDSPSYEQYF.

This chain connects TRBV5-6 to TRBJ2-3; 8 bases align to TRBD2. CDR1 is SGHDT, CDR2 YYEEEE, per germline. The CDR3 loop spans 17 amino acids. V was clipped by 1 base and J by 4 bases; unmatched bases: 11. CDR3 DNA sequence: TGTGCCAGCAGCTTGCACTTGAGCGGGAGTAGGGCAGATACGCAGTATTTT. Protein product: CASSLHLSGSRADTQYF.

The gene calls are TRBV29-1 and TRBJ1-5; TRBD1 matches 9 bases. This CDR3 region has 14 residues. V dropped 5 bases and J dropped 4; count of bases not matched to a gene: 6. CDR1 and CDR2 (germline): SQVTM, ANQGSEA. The CDR3 spells CSVQAGTGNQPQHF. CDR3 sequence (DNA): TGCAGCGTTCAAGCCGGGACAGGGAATCAGCCCCAGCATTTT.

The chain carries TRBV24-1 and TRBJ2-3; unclear D gene. Looked up from germline, CDR1 is KGHDR and CDR2 is SFDVKD. The CDR3 extends over 14 amino acids. The germline V and J ends were trimmed by 3 bases and 3 bases, with 9 bases remaining between them. CDR3 coding DNA: TGTGCCACCAGTGATCCCGTAGGTACAGATACGCAGTATTTT. Translated: CATSDPVGTDTQYF.

V is TRBV20-1 and J is TRBJ2-7; D not certain. Per the germline V gene, CDR1 is DFQATT and CDR2 is SNEGSKA (reference sequence). The CDR3 runs to 15 residues. Trimming removed 2 bases at V and 5 bases at J, with 19 bases between. CDR3 sequence reads: CSARSLPLPSDEQYF. Written as DNA, the CDR3 is TGCAGTGCTAGAAGTCTCCCTCTTCCCTCTGACGAGCAGTACTTC.

V is TRBV20-1 and J is TRBJ2-7; no clear D gene. Germline loops: CDR1 DFQATT, CDR2 SNEGSKA (reference sequence). There are 12 residues in the CDR3. The V gene lost 2 bases and the J gene lost 2 bases, with 7 bases spanning the gap. The CDR3 region has the DNA TGCAGTGCTAGACTGAATACCTACGAGCAGTACTTC. Protein product: CSARLNTYEQYF.

A note on this clonotype: A much bigger clone sits one base away, suggesting this may be a read error. The rearrangement joins TRBV2 to TRBJ2-5; TRBD1 matches at 7 bases. With V trimmed by 8 bases and J by 6 bases, 15 bases remained unmatched. This CDR3 comprises 15 residues. Germline CDR1 reads SNHLY; CDR2 reads FYNNEI. The CDR3 DNA reads as TGTGCCAGCTGTGGTACCGGGACAGTTTTGCAGACCCAGTACTTC. It codes for CASCGTGTVLQTQYF.

The chain has TRBV20-1 and TRBJ2-7, with D tentatively TRBD1 or TRBD2 (5 bases each). Trimming removed 4 bases at V and 5 bases at J, with 12 bases between. The CDR3 consists of 12 residues. Germline CDR1 DFQATT, CDR2 SNEGSKA (reference sequence). The CDR3, as DNA: TGCAGTGCTATAGAGAGAGGGGACGAGCAGTACTTC. The encoded protein is CSAIERGDEQYF.

The chain has TRBV12-3 or TRBV12-4 and TRBJ2-7; TRBD1 aligns across 8 bases. The trim removed 5 bases at V and 2 bases at J, leaving 8 bases unmatched. This CDR3 has 15 residues. This CDR3 reads CASSPNQGATYEQYF. The DNA of the CDR3 is TGTGCCAGCAGTCCTAATCAGGGGGCCACCTACGAGCAGTACTTC.